The clone carrying this T cell receptor (beta chain) is a singleton in its sample. Germline V gene data show CDR1 as SNHLY and CDR2 as FYNNEI. The CDR3 runs 15 residues. Trimming shortened V by 7 bases and J by 1 base, and 16 bases separated the two germline ends. The data derive from a study of T cell responses to AZD1222 COVID-19 vaccine. TCRdb's copy holds only in-frame clones and misses some; the assay was immunoSEQ multiplex PCR. Of roughly 150,000 clones in the sample, roughly 89% are singletons; the top ten hold around 1%. The input for sequencing was peripheral blood, taken 28 days after the second AZD1222 dose. The chain recombines TRBV2 with TRBJ1-1; D is possibly TRBD1 (6 bases). This clonotype was obtained from an adult who received the AZD1222 COVID-19 vaccine. CDR3 in DNA: TGTGCCAGCACTCTGGGGGCAGGATCGAACACTGAAGCTTTCTTT. This sequence encodes CASTLGAGSNTEAFF.